These T cell receptor beta chains were read from a single sample in a study of blood T cell repertoires in COVID-19. Sequencing used immunoSEQ multiplex PCR; TCRdb keeps in-frame clones, though not all of them. The profile shows around 270,000 clones, 80% to 90% of them singletons. Sequencing was carried out using PBMCs or T cells enriched from blood (not recorded which). The receptors stem from a woman aged 30 to 39 who had recovered from COVID-19. Both conserved end residues are part of each CDR3. The D gene is left open where the match is weak. The listing skips clone size in some rows; elsewhere it reads once, few, many or a size class.

j_call d_call v_call clone_size cdr3_nt cdr3_aa
TRBJ2-1 TRBD2 TRBV29-1 . TGCAGCGTTCACGGACTAGCGGGGGGTCCTACCAATGAGCAGTTCTTC CSVHGLAGGPTNEQFF
TRBJ1-1 . TRBV7-2 . TGTGCCAGCAGCTTTCAGGGTTGGAACACTGAAGCTTTCTTT CASSFQGWNTEAFF
TRBJ2-2 . TRBV21-1 . TGTGCCAGCAGCAAAGCCGGGACAGAAGGGATACGCGGGGAGCTGTTTTTT CASSKAGTEGIRGELFF
TRBJ2-7 TRBD1 TRBV29-1 once TGCAGCGTCGTGGGACAGGGCCACGAGCAGTACTTC CSVVGQGHEQYF
TRBJ2-7 TRBD2 TRBV11-2 . TGTGCCAGCAGCTTAGTCCCCCGACTAGCGGGGGACTACGAGCAGTACTTC CASSLVPRLAGDYEQYF
TRBJ2-7 . TRBV28 . TGTGCCAGCACAGGACAGACCTACGAGCAGTACTTC CASTGQTYEQYF
TRBJ1-4 . TRBV7-8 few TGTGCCAGCAGCTTAGACAGGGAAAAACTGTTTTTT CASSLDREKLFF
TRBJ1-6 TRBD1 TRBV28 . TGTGCCAGCAGTCCCGGACAGGTCGGCGTTTCACCCCTCCACTTT CASSPGQVGVSPLHF
TRBJ2-2 TRBD1 TRBV3-1/TRBV3-2 many TGTGCCAGCAGCCCCCCAGGGGGCGACACCGGGGAGCTGTTTTTT CASSPPGGDTGELFF
TRBJ1-1 TRBD1 TRBV11-2 . TGTGCCAGCAGCTTCGGACAGGGGACCACTGAAGCTTTCTTT CASSFGQGTTEAFF
TRBJ2-3 TRBD2 TRBV11-2 . TGTGCCAGCAGCAAGGGACTAGCGAGCCCCACAGATACGCAGTATTTT CASSKGLASPTDTQYF
TRBJ2-7 TRBD1 TRBV2 . TGTGCCACCTCGAGGGGACAGGGGGCCTACGAGCAGTACTTC CATSRGQGAYEQYF
TRBJ1-2 . TRBV6-1 . TGTGCCAGCAGTGAAGGCTACAGTTTTAACTATGGCTACACCTTC CASSEGYSFNYGYTF
TRBJ2-7 TRBD2 TRBV9 . TGTGCCAGCAGCGTAGGACTAGCGGGCTCCTACGAGCAGTACTTC CASSVGLAGSYEQYF
TRBJ2-7 . TRBV28 . TGTGCCAGCAGTTTCAGGGGAGCCTCCTACGAGCAGTACTTC CASSFRGASYEQYF
TRBJ1-1 . TRBV7-2 . TGTGCCAGCAGCTTACACGAGGACACTGAAGCTTTCTTT CASSLHEDTEAFF
TRBJ2-4 . TRBV19 . TGTGCCAGTAGTATCTCGGTTTCGGCTGGCAGGGGGGTGGGAAACATTCAGTACTTC CASSISVSAGRGVGNIQYF
TRBJ1-1 TRBD1 TRBV28 . TGTGCCAGCAGTTCCGGGGGGACAGGGGGAAGCACTGAAGCTTTCTTT CASSSGGTGGSTEAFF
TRBJ1-2 . TRBV6-6 . TGTGCCAGCAGGACCCCCCAGGGGCAGTCTTATGGCTACACCTTC CASRTPQGQSYGYTF
TRBJ2-7 TRBD1 TRBV27 . TGTGCCAGCAGACCCCAACAGGGGTACGAGCAGTACTTC CASRPQQGYEQYF
TRBJ2-3 TRBD2 TRBV6-5 . TGTGCCAGCAGTTTGCGGACTAGCGGTTTCACAGATACGCAGTATTTT CASSLRTSGFTDTQYF
TRBJ1-2 . TRBV6-5 . TGTGCCAGCAGTTACGGCAGGGATTCGGGCTACACCTTC CASSYGRDSGYTF
TRBJ2-1 . TRBV5-1 . TGCGCCAGCAGCTTGCAGGGAATAGTCGATGAGCAGTTCTTC CASSLQGIVDEQFF
TRBJ2-7 TRBD1 TRBV5-1 . TGCGCCAGCAGCTTGCGCTCCGGGACAGGGGGTGACGAGCAGTACTTC CASSLRSGTGGDEQYF
TRBJ1-1 . TRBV5-1 few TGCGCCAGCAGCCGTACCTGGGGGGGCGGGACTGAAGCTTTCTTT CASSRTWGGGTEAFF
TRBJ1-2 . TRBV7-2 . TGTGCCAGCAGCTTAGTAGTGGGAGGAGGCGGCTACACCTTC CASSLVVGGGGYTF
TRBJ2-3 TRBD2 TRBV5-4 . TGTGCCAGCAGCTGGGGACTAACTCATAGGACCGATACGCAGTATTTT CASSWGLTHRTDTQYF
TRBJ1-5 . TRBV2 . TGTGCCAGCAGAGATAACAGAAATCAGCCCCAGCATTTT CASRDNRNQPQHF
TRBJ2-2 TRBD2 TRBV9 . TGTGCCAGCAGCATTAGCGGGGGCACCGGGGAGCTGTTTTTT CASSISGGTGELFF
TRBJ2-1 . TRBV28 . TGTGCCAGCAGTTCCCTGCGAAACAATGAGCAGTTCTTC CASSSLRNNEQFF
TRBJ2-1 . TRBV7-9 many TGTGCCAGCAGCTCCAGGGGACCTACTTCCTACAATGAGCAGTTCTTC CASSSRGPTSYNEQFF
TRBJ1-4 . TRBV2 . TGTGCCAGCAGTGAAGTAGGGGCGGCTAATGAAAAACTGTTTTTT CASSEVGAANEKLFF